These 23 T cell receptor beta chains originate from one sample sequenced in a study of T cell responses to AZD1222 COVID-19 vaccine. Repertoires were generated with immunoSEQ multiplex PCR, while TCRdb's copy carries only in-frame clones and drops some. The sample comprises more than 100,000 clones, about 82% of which are singletons, and under 8% rests with the top ten. The material was peripheral blood, obtained 28 days after the second dose of the MenACWY control vaccine. Receptor source: an adult who received the MenACWY meningococcal vaccine as a control.

J is TRBJ2-3 and V is TRBV5-5; 9 bases are a match to TRBD1. Germline V gene data show CDR1 as SGHKS and CDR2 as YYEKEE (reference sequence). The CDR3 has 17 residues. Trimming cost V 3 bases and J 0 bases; bases outside gene matches: 8. In nucleotides, the CDR3 is TGTGCCAGCAGCTCGGCCGGGACAGGGCTTAGCACAGATACGCAGTATTTT. Residues: CASSSAGTGLSTDTQYF.

The chain carries TRBV3-1 (or the pseudogene TRBV3-2) and TRBJ1-6; perhaps TRBD1 as D (5 bases). Deletions cut 3 bases from V and 1 base from J, with 16 bases between. The CDR3 is 18 amino acids. Germline values: CDR1 LGHDT, CDR2 YNNKEL (reference sequence). This chain's CDR3 is CASSQGVQVWSYNSPLHF. CDR3 DNA: TGTGCCAGCAGCCAGGGGGTCCAAGTATGGTCCTATAATTCACCCCTCCACTTT.

The rearrangement joins TRBV7-2 to TRBJ1-2, with 10 bases identical to TRBD1. The germline V gene has CDR1 SGHTA and CDR2 FQGNSA. The CDR3 is 14 residues long. The junction had 9 bases not matched to a gene; V was cut back by 7 bases and J by 7 bases. Here the CDR3 reads CASNPTGGAVGYTF. The CDR3 DNA is TGTGCCAGCAACCCGACAGGGGGCGCGGTTGGCTACACCTTC.

About this clone: Other DNA sequences in the same sample also yield this CDR3. The V gene is TRBV5-1, the J gene TRBJ1-1; D possibly corresponds to TRBD1 (6 bases). V gave up 2 bases and J gave up 1 base, with 9 bases separating them. The CDR3 sequence is 14 residues long. CDR1 and CDR2 from the germline V gene are SGHRS and YFSETQ. The CDR3 loop is CASSLAGANTEAFF. DNA of the CDR3: TGCGCCAGCAGCTTAGCAGGGGCGAACACTGAAGCTTTCTTT.

The chain joins TRBV25-1 to TRBJ2-2, with D hard to call. The CDR3 spans 12 residues. V was cut by 7 bases and J by 6 bases, with 9 bases left in between. From germline, CDR1 is MGHDK and CDR2 SYGVNS. In DNA form, the CDR3 reads TGTGCCAGCAAGGGTCTTGCCGGGGAGCTGTTTTTT. This encodes CASKGLAGELFF.

The chain carries TRBV6-1 and TRBJ1-2, with TRBD1 identical over 7 bases. The CDR3 contains 16 residues. In germline, CDR1 is MNHNS, CDR2 SASEGT. With V trimmed by 4 bases and J by 6 bases, 14 bases remained unmatched. CDR3 in DNA: TGTGCCAGCAGTGGACAGGGAAGCGGTGGTGTCAATGGCTACACCTTC. Translation gives CASSGQGSGGVNGYTF.

This chain connects TRBV5-1 to TRBJ1-2; D gene ambiguous. The V end was cut by 0 bases, the J end by 8 bases, with 8 bases between. The CDR3 length is 12 residues. CDR1 is SGHRS, CDR2 YFSETQ, per germline. CDR3 in amino acids: CASSLDAAGYTF. CDR3 in DNA: TGCGCCAGCAGCTTGGATGCGGCAGGCTACACCTTC.

The chain is built from TRBV7-2 and TRBJ1-6; the D gene is possibly TRBD1 (5 bases). CDR3 length equals 13 residues. V lost 5 bases and J lost 7, with 9 bases in between. Germline CDR1 SGHTA, CDR2 FQGNSA. The CDR3 DNA reads as TGTGCCAGCAGCCCAGGGTCGAATTCACCCCTCCACTTT. Its translation is CASSPGSNSPLHF.

J is TRBJ1-2 and V is TRBV27; D is possibly TRBD1 (5 bases). Trimming pared 5 bases from V and 9 bases from J, leaving 19 bases between. There are 14 residues in the CDR3. CDR1 is MNHEY, CDR2 SMNVEV, per germline (reference sequence). In nucleotides, the CDR3 is TGTGCCAGCAGTCCCCTCGGGGGAAATATGCGCTACACCTTC. This translates into CASSPLGGNMRYTF.

The chain employs TRBV12-5 and TRBJ2-1, with 9 bases that match TRBD1. Germline-derived CDR1 and CDR2 are LGHNT and FRNRAP. This CDR3 comprises 18 residues. The junction had 14 bases not matched to a gene; V was cut back by 0 bases and J by 8 bases. The chain's CDR3 is CASGLVRDGTGSIDEQFF. CDR3 coding DNA: TGTGCTAGTGGTTTGGTACGGGACGGGACAGGGTCGATCGATGAGCAGTTCTTC.

The V and J genes are TRBV5-1 and TRBJ1-1; D is perhaps TRBD1 (6 bases). The V end was cut by 5 bases, the J end by 4 bases, with 9 bases between. Germline V gene lookup returns CDR1 SGHRS and CDR2 YFSETQ. The CDR3 consists of 12 residues. CDR3 nucleotides: TGCGCCAGCAGTAGGGGGACCACTGAAGCTTTCTTT. Amino acids: CASSRGTTEAFF.

The CDR3 region has the DNA TGCGCCAGCAGCTTGGACAGTTACCAAGCTTTCTTT. It translates to CASSLDSYQAFF. The chain has TRBV5-1 and TRBJ1-1; D not certain. This CDR3 has 12 amino acids. The V end was cut by 0 bases, the J end by 9 bases, with 9 bases between. In germline, CDR1 is SGHRS, CDR2 YFSETQ.

The chain employs TRBV19 and TRBJ1-5; D possibly corresponds to TRBD1 (5 bases). Germline CDR1 and CDR2: LNHDA and SQIVND (reference sequence). The V gene lost 3 bases and the J gene lost 6 bases, with 12 bases spanning the gap. This CDR3 has 14 residues. Here the CDR3 reads CASSIPNRIQPQHF. DNA of the CDR3: TGTGCCAGTAGTATCCCCAACAGGATTCAGCCCCAGCATTTT.

The chain employs TRBV6-6 and TRBJ2-2, with 10 bases lining up with TRBD2. Germline V gene lookup returns CDR1 MNHNY and CDR2 SVGAGI (reference sequence). This CDR3 contains 15 residues. After removal of 7 bases from V and 6 bases from J, the junction contained 8 bases not matched to a gene. CDR3 region: CASNIDLAGAGELFF. The DNA of the CDR3 is TGTGCCAGCAACATAGACCTAGCGGGAGCCGGGGAGCTGTTTTTT.

The CDR3 protein is CASSGTVSSYEQYV. In DNA form, the CDR3 reads TGTGCCAGCAGTGGGACGGTTAGCTCCTACGAGCAGTACGTC. The chain couples TRBV2 to TRBJ2-7; D ambiguous. CDR3 length: 14 amino acids. V was cut by 4 bases and J by 0 bases, with 10 bases left in between. Looked up from germline, CDR1 is SNHLY and CDR2 is FYNNEI.

V is TRBV5-4 and J is TRBJ2-2, with TRBD1 matching 9 bases. The CDR3 spans 16 residues. V shed 3 bases, J shed 5 bases, and the junction held 8 bases outside the gene matches. CDR1 and CDR2 (germline): SGHNT, YYREEE (reference sequence). CDR3 sequence: CASSSSGGTGTGELFF. The CDR3 bases are TGTGCCAGCAGCTCCTCCGGCGGGACAGGGACCGGGGAGCTGTTTTTT.

V gene TRBV7-3 combines with J gene TRBJ1-5, with 8 nucleotides matching TRBD1. CDR1 SGHTA and CDR2 FQGTGA come from the germline V gene. This CDR3 has 13 residues. J was trimmed by 6 bases and V by 4 bases; bases with no gene match: 2. The CDR3, as DNA: TGTGCCAGCAGCTCAGGGGGCGGTCAGCCCCAGCATTTT. It translates to CASSSGGGQPQHF.

This rearrangement joins TRBV9 to TRBJ2-1, with no clear D. Germline V gives CDR1 SGDLS, CDR2 YYNGEE. Trimming pared 0 bases from V and 0 bases from J, leaving 10 bases between. This CDR3 spans 16 amino acids. The CDR3 spells CASSVGKGSSYNEQFF. CDR3 DNA: TGTGCCAGCAGCGTAGGCAAAGGTAGCTCCTACAATGAGCAGTTCTTC.

The CDR3 loop is CASSQDIGFSYEQYF. The CDR3, as DNA: TGTGCCAGCAGCCAAGATATCGGGTTTAGTTACGAGCAGTACTTC. The rearrangement links TRBV14 to TRBJ2-7, with D unclear. Trimming took 0 bases from V and 4 from J, leaving 13 bases between them. Germline loops: CDR1 SGHDN, CDR2 FVKESK. The CDR3 consists of 15 residues.

The V call is TRBV7-9, the J call TRBJ1-2, with 7 bases aligning to TRBD1. The CDR3 extends over 13 amino acids. The germline V gene encodes CDR1 SEHNR and CDR2 FQNEAQ (reference sequence). After removal of 3 bases from V and 8 bases from J, the junction contained 6 bases not matched to a gene. CDR3 amino acids: CASSFPGQWGYTF. The CDR3 DNA reads as TGTGCCAGCAGCTTCCCGGGACAGTGGGGCTACACCTTC.

The sample holds a few counts of this clone. The chain uses TRBV18 and TRBJ1-4; 10 nucleotides line up with TRBD1. The germline gives CDR1 KGHSH, CDR2 LQKENI. V was clipped by 1 base and J by 5 bases; unmatched bases: 4. The CDR3 contains 16 residues. The CDR3 loop reads CASSPLAGQGNEKLFF. The CDR3 region has the DNA TGTGCCAGCTCACCACTTGCGGGACAGGGGAATGAAAAACTGTTTTTT.

The rearrangement joins TRBV27 to TRBJ2-7, with 14 bases lining up with TRBD2. This CDR3 region has 15 residues. Germline-derived CDR1 and CDR2 are MNHEY and SMNVEV (reference sequence). Losses at the gene ends were 5 bases for V and 4 bases for J; bases not matched to a gene: 4. CDR3 residues: CASSLRLAGGYEQYF. The CDR3 region has the DNA TGTGCCAGCAGTCTGCGACTAGCGGGGGGGTACGAGCAGTACTTC.

This rearrangement joins TRBV28 to TRBJ1-4, with D perhaps matching TRBD1 (6 bases). The germline V gene encodes CDR1 MDHEN and CDR2 SYDVKM. The V end lost 6 bases, the J end lost 3 bases, and 14 bases lay between the germline ends. The length of the CDR3 is 15 residues. As DNA, the CDR3 is TGTGCCAGCAGCTCCAGGGGAGGAGCTAATGAAAAACTGTTTTTT. Translating gives CASSSRGGANEKLFF.